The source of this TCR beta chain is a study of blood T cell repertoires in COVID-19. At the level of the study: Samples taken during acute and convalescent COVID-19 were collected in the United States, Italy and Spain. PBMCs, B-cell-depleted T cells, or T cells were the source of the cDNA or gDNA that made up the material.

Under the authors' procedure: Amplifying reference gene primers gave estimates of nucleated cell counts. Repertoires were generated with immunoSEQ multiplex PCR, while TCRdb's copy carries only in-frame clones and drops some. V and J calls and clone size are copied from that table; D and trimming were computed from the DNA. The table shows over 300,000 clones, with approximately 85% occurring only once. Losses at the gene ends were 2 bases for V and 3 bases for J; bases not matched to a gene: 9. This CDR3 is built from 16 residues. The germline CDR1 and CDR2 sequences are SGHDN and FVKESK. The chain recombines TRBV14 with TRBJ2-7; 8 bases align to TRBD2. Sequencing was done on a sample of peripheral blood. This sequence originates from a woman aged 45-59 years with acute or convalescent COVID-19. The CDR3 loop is CASSQPSPGTSYEQYF. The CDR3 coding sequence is TGTGCCAGCAGCCAACCTAGTCCCGGGACTAGCTACGAGCAGTACTTC.